This is a list of T cell receptor beta chains from one sample in a study of PD-L1 blockade in urothelial cancer. Repertoires were generated with immunoSEQ multiplex PCR, while TCRdb's copy carries only in-frame clones and drops some. The sample comprises 40,000 to 60,000 clones, 80% to 90% of which are singletons, and 3% to 4% rests with the top ten. The sample here was PBMCs, taken around atezolizumab (anti-PD-L1) treatment. These TCRs come from a man between 65 and 85 years old with urothelial cancer. CDR3s include the opening cysteine and the closing phenylalanine or tryptophan. The D gene is left open where the match is weak. Clone size is shown for a subset of rows, as once, few, many or a class of expanded clone.

TRBD2 | TRBJ2-6 | . | TRBV5-1 | CASSWSGTSSGANVLTF | TGCGCCAGCAGCTGGTCCGGGACTAGCTCTGGGGCCAACGTCCTGACTTTC
TRBD1 | TRBJ1-5 | . | TRBV2 | CASRGTGWDQPQHF | TGTGCCAGCAGGGGGACAGGGTGGGACCAGCCCCAGCATTTT
TRBD2 | TRBJ2-7 | few | TRBV6-6 | CASSNGLASNEQYF | TGTGCCAGCAGCAACGGACTAGCATCCAACGAGCAGTACTTC
TRBD2 | TRBJ2-5 | . | TRBV7-2 | CASSLGPSGGQETQYF | TGTGCCAGCAGCTTAGGACCTAGCGGGGGCCAAGAGACCCAGTACTTC
TRBD2 | TRBJ2-7 | . | TRBV4-3 | CASSQDHASGLPYEQYF | TGCGCCAGCAGCCAAGATCATGCTAGCGGGTTACCCTACGAGCAGTACTTC
. | TRBJ1-1 | few | TRBV5-1 | CASSLFRAGTEAFF | TGCGCCAGCAGCTTGTTTAGGGCGGGCACTGAAGCTTTCTTT
TRBD1 | TRBJ2-7 | few | TRBV7-8 | CASSVRTGGQGNEQYF | TGTGCCAGCAGCGTGAGGACAGGGGGTCAAGGGAATGAGCAGTACTTC
. | TRBJ2-5 | . | TRBV5-6 | CASSQSPPETQYF | TGTGCCAGCAGTCAAAGCCCCCCCGAGACCCAGTACTTC
TRBD1 | TRBJ1-3 | . | TRBV5-4 | CASSSGTGANTIYF | TGTGCCAGCAGCTCCGGGACAGGGGCGAACACCATATATTTT
TRBD2 | TRBJ2-1 | once | TRBV7-2 | CASSLVSGAANEQFF | TGTGCCAGCAGCTTAGTTAGCGGGGCGGCGAATGAGCAGTTCTTC
TRBD1 | TRBJ2-7 | . | TRBV7-2 | CASSLRQGGNYEQYF | TGTGCCAGCAGCCTCAGACAGGGGGGGAACTACGAGCAGTACTTC
. | TRBJ2-1 | . | TRBV5-1 | CASRDKQGRGEQFF | TGCGCCAGCAGAGATAAGCAGGGGAGGGGTGAGCAGTTCTTC
. | TRBJ2-3 | . | TRBV28 | CASSLGATDTQYF | TGTGCCAGCAGTTTGGGCGCCACAGATACGCAGTATTTT
TRBD1 | TRBJ1-5 | . | TRBV6-1 | CASSEQVWTGQRNQPQHF | TGTGCCAGCAGTGAACAGGTATGGACAGGGCAACGTAATCAGCCCCAGCATTTT
. | TRBJ2-2 | . | TRBV5-1 | CASSLAQTTGELFF | TGCGCCAGCAGCCTTGCACAGACCACCGGGGAGCTGTTTTTT
. | TRBJ2-1 | . | TRBV29-1 | CSAEQDFNTEQFF | TGCAGCGCCGAGCAGGACTTCAATACTGAGCAGTTCTTC
. | TRBJ2-3 | . | TRBV4-1 | CASSPLGAESTDTQYF | TGCGCCAGCAGCCCCTTGGGGGCGGAAAGCACAGATACGCAGTATTTT
TRBD1 | TRBJ2-2 | . | TRBV27 | CASSLRQGLNTGELFF | TGTGCCAGCAGTTTGAGACAGGGGCTGAACACCGGGGAGCTGTTTTTT
TRBD1 | TRBJ2-6 | . | TRBV7-9 | CASSITGGSGANVLTF | TGTGCCAGCAGCATCACAGGGGGCTCAGGGGCCAACGTCCTGACTTTC
TRBD2 | TRBJ2-3 | few | TRBV28 | CASSLLAGGKDTQYF | TGTGCCAGCAGTTTACTAGCGGGAGGTAAAGATACGCAGTATTTT
. | TRBJ2-1 | . | TRBV7-2 | CASSGQFYNEQFF | TGTGCCAGCTCTGGACAGTTTTACAATGAGCAGTTCTTC
TRBD1 | TRBJ2-1 | . | TRBV9 | CASSGGTGIYNEQFF | TGTGCCAGCAGCGGCGGGACAGGGATCTATAATGAGCAGTTCTTC
TRBD1 | TRBJ1-1 | . | TRBV7-3 | CASSLIPPGGSATPNTEAFF | TGTGCCAGCAGCTTAATTCCCCCAGGGGGCTCAGCAACCCCGAACACTGAAGCTTTCTTT
TRBD1 | TRBJ1-2 | . | TRBV5-1 | CASSLGTGDPYGYTF | TGCGCCAGCAGCTTAGGGACAGGGGATCCCTATGGCTACACCTTC
. | TRBJ1-2 | . | TRBV10-1 | CASAGHPNGMGYTF | TGCGCCAGCGCAGGACACCCTAATGGGATGGGCTACACCTTC
. | TRBJ1-3 | . | TRBV30 | CAWSEGLPWSGNTIYF | TGTGCCTGGAGCGAGGGACTACCTTGGTCTGGAAACACCATATATTTT
TRBD1 | TRBJ1-1 | . | TRBV2 | CASRQGEITEAFF | TGTGCCAGCAGACAGGGGGAAATCACTGAAGCTTTCTTT
TRBD1 | TRBJ2-7 | . | TRBV7-2 | CASSLVRGPYEQYF | TGTGCCAGCAGCTTAGTCAGGGGGCCCTACGAGCAGTACTTC
. | TRBJ2-1 | . | TRBV11-2 | CASSLEATPLGGDFYNEQFF | TGTGCCAGCAGCTTAGAGGCTACGCCACTAGGGGGGGATTTCTACAATGAGCAGTTCTTC
. | TRBJ1-5 | . | TRBV15 | CATSRDIDRFQPQHF | TGTGCCACCAGCAGAGATATCGACAGATTTCAGCCCCAGCATTTT
. | TRBJ1-2 | . | TRBV7-2 | CASSSPGRVDYGYTF | TGTGCCAGCAGCTCCCCGGGCAGGGTTGACTATGGCTACACCTTC